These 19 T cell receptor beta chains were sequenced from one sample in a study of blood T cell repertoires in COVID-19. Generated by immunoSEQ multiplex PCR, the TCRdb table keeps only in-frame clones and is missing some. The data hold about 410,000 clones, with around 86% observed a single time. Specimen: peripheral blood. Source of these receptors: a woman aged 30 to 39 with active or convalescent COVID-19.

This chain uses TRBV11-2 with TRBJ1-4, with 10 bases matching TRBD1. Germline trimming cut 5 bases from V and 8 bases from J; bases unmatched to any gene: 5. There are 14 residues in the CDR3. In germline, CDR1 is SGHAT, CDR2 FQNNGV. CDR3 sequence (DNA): TGTGCCAGCAGCCGACAGGGGGCAGGGGAAAAACTGTTTTTT. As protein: CASSRQGAGEKLFF.

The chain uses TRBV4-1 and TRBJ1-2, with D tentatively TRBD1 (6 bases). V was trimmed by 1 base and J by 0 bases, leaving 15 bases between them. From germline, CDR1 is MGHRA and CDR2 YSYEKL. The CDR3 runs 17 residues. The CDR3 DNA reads TGCGCCAGCAGCCAAGTGGTGGGGACAAAATCTAACTATGGCTACACCTTC. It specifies CASSQVVGTKSNYGYTF.

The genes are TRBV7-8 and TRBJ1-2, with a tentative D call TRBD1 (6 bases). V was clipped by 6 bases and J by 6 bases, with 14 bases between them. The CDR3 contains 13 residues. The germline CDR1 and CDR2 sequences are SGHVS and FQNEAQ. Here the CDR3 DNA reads TGTGCCAGCAGTCGGGATAGGGACAATGGCTACACCTTC. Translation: CASSRDRDNGYTF.

The CDR3 nucleotides read TGCGCCAGCAGCTTGGAGCACGAGCAGTACTTC. This gives the protein CASSLEHEQYF. The chain recombines TRBV5-1 with TRBJ2-7; no reliable D call. The germline gives CDR1 SGHRS, CDR2 YFSETQ. V dropped 0 bases and J dropped 5 bases, with 3 bases sitting between them. This CDR3 spans 11 amino acids.

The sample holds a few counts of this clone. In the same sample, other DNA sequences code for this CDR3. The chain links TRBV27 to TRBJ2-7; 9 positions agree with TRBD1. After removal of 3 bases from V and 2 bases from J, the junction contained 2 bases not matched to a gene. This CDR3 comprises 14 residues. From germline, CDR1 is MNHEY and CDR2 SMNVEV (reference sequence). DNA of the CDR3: TGTGCCAGCAGTTTTGGGACAGGGACCTACGAGCAGTACTTC. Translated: CASSFGTGTYEQYF.

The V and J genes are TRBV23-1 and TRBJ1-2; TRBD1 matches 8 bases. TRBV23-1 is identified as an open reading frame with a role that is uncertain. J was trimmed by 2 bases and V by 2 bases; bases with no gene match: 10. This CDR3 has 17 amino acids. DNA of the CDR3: TGCGCCAGCAGTCAAACGACCGGGACAGGAATAAACTATGGCTACACCTTC. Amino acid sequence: CASSQTTGTGINYGYTF.

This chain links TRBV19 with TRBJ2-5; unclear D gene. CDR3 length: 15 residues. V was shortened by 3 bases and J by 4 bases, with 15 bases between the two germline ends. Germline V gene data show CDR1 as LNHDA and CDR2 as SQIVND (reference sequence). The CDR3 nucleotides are TGTGCCAGTAGTATTGCTTTTAGCCAACGAGAGACCCAGTACTTC. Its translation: CASSIAFSQRETQYF.

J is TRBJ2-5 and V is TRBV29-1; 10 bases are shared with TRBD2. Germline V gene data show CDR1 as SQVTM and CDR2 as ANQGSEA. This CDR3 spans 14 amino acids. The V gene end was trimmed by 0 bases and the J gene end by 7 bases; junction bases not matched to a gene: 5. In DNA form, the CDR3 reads TGCAGCGTTGAAGACGGAGCGGGGGGGCTGACCCAGTACTTC. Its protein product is CSVEDGAGGLTQYF.

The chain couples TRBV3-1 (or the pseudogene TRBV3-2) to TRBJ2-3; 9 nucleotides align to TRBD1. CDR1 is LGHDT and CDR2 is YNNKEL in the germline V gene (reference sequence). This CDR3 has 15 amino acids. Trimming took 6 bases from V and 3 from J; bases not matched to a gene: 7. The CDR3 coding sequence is TGTGCCAGCAGAGTCGGGACAGGGCCGACAGATACGCAGTATTTT. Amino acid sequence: CASRVGTGPTDTQYF.

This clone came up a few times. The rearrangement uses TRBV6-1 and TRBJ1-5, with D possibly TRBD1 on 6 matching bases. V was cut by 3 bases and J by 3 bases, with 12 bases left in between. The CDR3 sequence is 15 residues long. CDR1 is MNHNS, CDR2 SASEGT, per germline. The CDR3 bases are TGTGCCAGCAGTGAGACAGGCCGGTCCAATCAGCCCCAGCATTTT. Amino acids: CASSETGRSNQPQHF.

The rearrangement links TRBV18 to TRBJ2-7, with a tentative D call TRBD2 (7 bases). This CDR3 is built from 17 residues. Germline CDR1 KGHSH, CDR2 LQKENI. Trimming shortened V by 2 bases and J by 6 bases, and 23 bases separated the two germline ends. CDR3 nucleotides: TGTGCCAGCTCACCATCAGAAGCGGGAACAGGGAGGTCCGAGCAGTACTTC. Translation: CASSPSEAGTGRSEQYF.

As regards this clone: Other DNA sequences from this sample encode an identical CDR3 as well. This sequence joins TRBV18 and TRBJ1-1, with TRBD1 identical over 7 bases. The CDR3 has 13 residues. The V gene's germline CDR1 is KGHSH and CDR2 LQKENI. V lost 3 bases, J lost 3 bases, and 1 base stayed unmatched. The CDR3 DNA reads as TGTGCCAGCTCACCGCAGGGGGACACTGAAGCTTTCTTT. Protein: CASSPQGDTEAFF. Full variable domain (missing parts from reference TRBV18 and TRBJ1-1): NAGVMQNPRHLVRRRGQEARLRCSPMKGHSHVYWYRQLPEEGLKFMVYLQKENIIDESGMPKERFSAEFPKEGPSILRIQQVVRGDSAAYFCASSPQGDTEAFFGQGTRLTVV.

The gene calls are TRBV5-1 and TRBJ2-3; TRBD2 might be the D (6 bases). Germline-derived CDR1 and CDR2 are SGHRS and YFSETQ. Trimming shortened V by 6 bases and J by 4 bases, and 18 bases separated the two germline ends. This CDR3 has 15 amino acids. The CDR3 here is CASTPGMEGPDTQYF. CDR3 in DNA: TGCGCCAGCACTCCTGGGATGGAGGGGCCAGATACGCAGTATTTT.

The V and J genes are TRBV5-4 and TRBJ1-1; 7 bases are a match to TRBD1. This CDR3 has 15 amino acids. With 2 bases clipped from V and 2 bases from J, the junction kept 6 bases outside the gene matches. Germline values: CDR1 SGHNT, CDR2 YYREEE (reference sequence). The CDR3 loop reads CASSFGDRDNTEAFF. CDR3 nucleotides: TGTGCCAGCAGCTTCGGAGACAGGGATAACACTGAAGCTTTCTTT.

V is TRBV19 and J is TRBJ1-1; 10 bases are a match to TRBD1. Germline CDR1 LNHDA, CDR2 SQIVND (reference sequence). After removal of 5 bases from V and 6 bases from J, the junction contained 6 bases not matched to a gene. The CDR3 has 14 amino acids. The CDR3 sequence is CASSQRQGASEAFF. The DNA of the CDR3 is TGTGCCAGTAGTCAGAGACAGGGGGCTTCTGAAGCTTTCTTT. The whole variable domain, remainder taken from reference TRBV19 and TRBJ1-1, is DGGITQSPKYLFRKEGQNVTLSCEQNLNHDAMYWYRQDPGQGLRLIYYSQIVNDFQKGDIAEGYSVSREKKESFPLTVTSAQKNPTAFYLCASSQRQGASEAFFGQGTRLTVV.

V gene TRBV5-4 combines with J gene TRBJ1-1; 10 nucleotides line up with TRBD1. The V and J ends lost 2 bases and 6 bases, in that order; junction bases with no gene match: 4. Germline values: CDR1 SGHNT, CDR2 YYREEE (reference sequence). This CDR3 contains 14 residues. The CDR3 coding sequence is TGTGCCAGCAGCTTCGACAGGGGGCTTGCTGAAGCTTTCTTT. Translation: CASSFDRGLAEAFF.

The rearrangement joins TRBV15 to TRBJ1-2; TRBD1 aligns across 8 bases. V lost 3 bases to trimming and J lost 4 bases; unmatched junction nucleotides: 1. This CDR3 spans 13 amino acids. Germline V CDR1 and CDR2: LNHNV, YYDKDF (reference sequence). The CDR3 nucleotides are TGTGCCACCAGCAGCGACAGGGGCTATGGCTACACCTTC. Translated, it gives CATSSDRGYGYTF. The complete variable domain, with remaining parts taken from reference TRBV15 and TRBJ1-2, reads DAMVIQNPRYQVTQFGKPVTLSCSQTLNHNVMYWYQQKSSQAPKLLFHYYDKDFNNEADTPDNFQSRRPNTSFCFLDIRSPGLGDTAMYLCATSSDRGYGYTFGSGTRLTVV.

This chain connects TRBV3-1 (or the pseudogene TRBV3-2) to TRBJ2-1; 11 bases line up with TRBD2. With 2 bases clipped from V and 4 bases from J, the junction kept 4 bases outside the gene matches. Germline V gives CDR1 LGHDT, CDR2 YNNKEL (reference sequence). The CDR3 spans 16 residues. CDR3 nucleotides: TGTGCCAGCAGCCAATCCGGGACTAGCGGTTACAATGAGCAGTTCTTC. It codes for CASSQSGTSGYNEQFF.

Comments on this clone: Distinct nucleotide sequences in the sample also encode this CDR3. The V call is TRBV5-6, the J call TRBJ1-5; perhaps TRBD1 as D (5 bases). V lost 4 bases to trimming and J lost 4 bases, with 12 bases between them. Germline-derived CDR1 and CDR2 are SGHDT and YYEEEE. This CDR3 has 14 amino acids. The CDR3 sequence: CASSRRGGNQPQHF. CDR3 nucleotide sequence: TGTGCCAGCAGCCGCCGGGGGGGTAATCAGCCCCAGCATTTT.